A selection of T cell receptor beta chains follows, all from one sample in a study of blood T cell repertoires in COVID-19. The protocol was immunoSEQ multiplex PCR, while the TCRdb copy is restricted to in-frame clones and leaves out a portion. The sample includes 430,000 or so clones, roughly 90% of them seen just once. The sequencing input was PBMCs or T cells enriched from blood (not recorded which). Receptor source: a woman aged 40 to 50 who had recovered from COVID-19. Each CDR3 is given with its conserved first and last residue. Each record gives: clone size, D gene, J gene, V gene, CDR3 DNA, CDR3 protein. The D gene is left open where the match is weak. For some rows the clone size is stated as once, few or many, or as a class when expanded; others skip it.

clone_size: once; d_call: .; j_call: TRBJ1-5; v_call: TRBV19; cdr3_nt: TGTGCCAGTAGTATTCGAGGGCCCTATCAGCCCCAGCATTTT; cdr3_aa: CASSIRGPYQPQHF
clone_size: .; d_call: TRBD2; j_call: TRBJ2-7; v_call: TRBV18; cdr3_nt: TGTGCCAGCTCACCACCGATACTAGCGGCCGAGCAGTACTTC; cdr3_aa: CASSPPILAAEQYF
clone_size: .; d_call: TRBD1; j_call: TRBJ1-1; v_call: TRBV6-5; cdr3_nt: TGTGCCAGCAGTTACTCAGGGGGCGCATCGGAAGCTTTCTTT; cdr3_aa: CASSYSGGASEAFF
clone_size: .; d_call: .; j_call: TRBJ1-1; v_call: TRBV7-9; cdr3_nt: TGTGCCAGCAGCTTTCAGGGATTGCTGGCTTTCTTT; cdr3_aa: CASSFQGLLAFF
clone_size: .; d_call: TRBD1; j_call: TRBJ1-1; v_call: TRBV19; cdr3_nt: TGTGCCAGTATTCCAGGGGGCGGCACTGAAGCTTTCTTT; cdr3_aa: CASIPGGGTEAFF
clone_size: .; d_call: TRBD1; j_call: TRBJ1-2; v_call: TRBV2; cdr3_nt: TGTGCCAGCAGTGAACTCAGGGGGCTTGGCTACACCTTC; cdr3_aa: CASSELRGLGYTF
clone_size: .; d_call: TRBD1; j_call: TRBJ2-7; v_call: TRBV6-1; cdr3_nt: TGTGCCAGCAGTGAAGAGGGAATCGGTCAGGGGGCTTTCAACGAGCAGTACTTC; cdr3_aa: CASSEEGIGQGAFNEQYF
clone_size: .; d_call: .; j_call: TRBJ2-1; v_call: TRBV2; cdr3_nt: TGTGCCAGCAGCCTGGAGGGTGGCGAGCAGTTCTTC; cdr3_aa: CASSLEGGEQFF
clone_size: .; d_call: .; j_call: TRBJ1-4; v_call: TRBV2; cdr3_nt: TGTGCCAGCAGGGGACGCGGAGGGCCGGGGGAAAAACTGTTTTTT; cdr3_aa: CASRGRGGPGEKLFF
clone_size: .; d_call: .; j_call: TRBJ2-7; v_call: TRBV2; cdr3_nt: TGTGCCAGCAGTGAAGCCGCTCACGGCGGCTACGAGCAGTACTTC; cdr3_aa: CASSEAAHGGYEQYF
clone_size: .; d_call: TRBD2; j_call: TRBJ2-7; v_call: TRBV7-6; cdr3_nt: TGTGCCAGCAGCTTAGGGACTAGCGTCGAGCAGTACTTC; cdr3_aa: CASSLGTSVEQYF
clone_size: .; d_call: TRBD2; j_call: TRBJ2-2; v_call: TRBV13; cdr3_nt: TGTGCCAGCAGGTCCCGGGGGGACACCGGGGAGCTGTTTTTT; cdr3_aa: CASRSRGDTGELFF
clone_size: .; d_call: .; j_call: TRBJ1-2; v_call: TRBV27; cdr3_nt: TGTGCCAGCAGTATTGCTCCACAGGGAATTGGCGGCTACACCTTC; cdr3_aa: CASSIAPQGIGGYTF
clone_size: .; d_call: .; j_call: TRBJ2-1; v_call: TRBV11-2; cdr3_nt: TGTGCCAGCAGCTCCAAGGGGGAACGCTACAATGAGCAGTTCTTC; cdr3_aa: CASSSKGERYNEQFF
clone_size: .; d_call: .; j_call: TRBJ2-2; v_call: TRBV24-1; cdr3_nt: TGTGCCACCAGTGACTTTTACACCGGGGAGCTGTTTTTT; cdr3_aa: CATSDFYTGELFF
clone_size: .; d_call: .; j_call: TRBJ1-1; v_call: TRBV19; cdr3_nt: TGTGCCAGTATCCCAAAGAGAGGGAACACTGAAGCTTTCTTT; cdr3_aa: CASIPKRGNTEAFF
clone_size: .; d_call: .; j_call: TRBJ2-7; v_call: TRBV27; cdr3_nt: TGTGCCAGCAGATGGCTCGCATCCTACGAGCAGTACTTC; cdr3_aa: CASRWLASYEQYF
clone_size: .; d_call: .; j_call: TRBJ2-7; v_call: TRBV11-2; cdr3_nt: TGTGCCAGCAGCCCAAATACAGGATTTTACGAGCAGTACTTC; cdr3_aa: CASSPNTGFYEQYF
clone_size: .; d_call: .; j_call: TRBJ1-1; v_call: TRBV4-3; cdr3_nt: TGCGCCAGCAGCCAAGAGATTTCCCAGAAGAACACTGAAGCTTTCTTT; cdr3_aa: CASSQEISQKNTEAFF
clone_size: .; d_call: .; j_call: TRBJ1-2; v_call: TRBV7-2; cdr3_nt: TGTGCCAGCAGCGCCCAGGGCCTAGCTAACTATGGCTACACCTTC; cdr3_aa: CASSAQGLANYGYTF